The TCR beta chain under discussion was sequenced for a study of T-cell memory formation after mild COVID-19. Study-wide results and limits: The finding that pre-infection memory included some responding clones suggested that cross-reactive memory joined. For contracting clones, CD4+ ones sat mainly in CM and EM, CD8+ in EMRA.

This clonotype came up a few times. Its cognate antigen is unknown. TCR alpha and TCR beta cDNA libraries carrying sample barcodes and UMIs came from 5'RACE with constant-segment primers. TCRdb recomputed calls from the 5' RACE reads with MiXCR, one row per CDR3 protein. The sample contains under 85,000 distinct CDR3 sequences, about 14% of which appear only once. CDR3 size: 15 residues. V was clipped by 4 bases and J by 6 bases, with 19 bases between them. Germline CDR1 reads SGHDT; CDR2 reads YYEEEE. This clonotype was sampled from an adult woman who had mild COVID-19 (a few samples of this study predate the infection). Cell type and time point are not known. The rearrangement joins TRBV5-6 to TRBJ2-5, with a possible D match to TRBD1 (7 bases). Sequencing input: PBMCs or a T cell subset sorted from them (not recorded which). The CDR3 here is CASSPGGLTGKTQYF. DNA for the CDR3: TGTGCCAGCAGCCCAGGGGGACTGACTGGGAAGACCCAGTACTTC.